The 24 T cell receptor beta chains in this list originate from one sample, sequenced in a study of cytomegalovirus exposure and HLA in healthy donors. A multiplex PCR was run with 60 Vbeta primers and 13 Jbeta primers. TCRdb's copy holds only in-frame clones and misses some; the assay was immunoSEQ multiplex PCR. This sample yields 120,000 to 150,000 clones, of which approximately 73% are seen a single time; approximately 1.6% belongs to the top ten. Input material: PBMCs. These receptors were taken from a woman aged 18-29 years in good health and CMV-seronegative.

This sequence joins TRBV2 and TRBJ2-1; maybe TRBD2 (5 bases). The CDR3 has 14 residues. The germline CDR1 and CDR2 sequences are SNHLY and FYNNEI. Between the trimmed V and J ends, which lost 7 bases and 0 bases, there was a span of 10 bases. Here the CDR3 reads CASTSRDSYNEQFF. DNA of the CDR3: TGTGCCAGCACCTCGAGGGACTCCTACAATGAGCAGTTCTTC.

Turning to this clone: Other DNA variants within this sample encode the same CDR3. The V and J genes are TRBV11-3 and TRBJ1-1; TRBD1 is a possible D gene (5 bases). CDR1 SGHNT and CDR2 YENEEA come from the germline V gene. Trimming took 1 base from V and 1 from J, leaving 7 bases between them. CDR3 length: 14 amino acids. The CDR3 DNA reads TGTGCCAGCAGCTTAGCGGGGGGGAACACTGAAGCTTTCTTT. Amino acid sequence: CASSLAGGNTEAFF.

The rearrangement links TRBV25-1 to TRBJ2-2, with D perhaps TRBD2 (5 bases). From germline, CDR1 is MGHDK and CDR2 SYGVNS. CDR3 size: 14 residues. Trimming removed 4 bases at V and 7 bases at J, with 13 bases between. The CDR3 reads CASSGGVYIGELFF. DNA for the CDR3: TGTGCCAGCAGTGGGGGAGTTTATATCGGGGAGCTGTTTTTT.

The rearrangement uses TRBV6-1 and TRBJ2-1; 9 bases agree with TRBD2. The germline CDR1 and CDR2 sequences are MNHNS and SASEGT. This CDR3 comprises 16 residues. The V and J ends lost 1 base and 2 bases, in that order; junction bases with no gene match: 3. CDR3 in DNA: TGTGCCAGCAGTGAAGGACTAGCGGAGGCCTACAATGAGCAGTTCTTC. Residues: CASSEGLAEAYNEQFF.

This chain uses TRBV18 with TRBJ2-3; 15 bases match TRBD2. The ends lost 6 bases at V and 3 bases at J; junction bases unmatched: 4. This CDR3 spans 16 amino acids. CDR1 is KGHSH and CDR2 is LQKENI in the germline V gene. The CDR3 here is CASSPGLAGGTDTQYF. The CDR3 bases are TGTGCCAGCTCCCCAGGACTAGCGGGAGGGACAGATACGCAGTATTTT.

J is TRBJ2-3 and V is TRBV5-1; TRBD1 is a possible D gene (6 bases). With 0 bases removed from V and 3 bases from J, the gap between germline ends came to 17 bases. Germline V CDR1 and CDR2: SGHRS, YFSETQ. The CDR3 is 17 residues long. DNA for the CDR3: TGCGCCAGCAGCTTGGGATTGGGGGCTCGTGGTACAGATACGCAGTATTTT. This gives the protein CASSLGLGARGTDTQYF.

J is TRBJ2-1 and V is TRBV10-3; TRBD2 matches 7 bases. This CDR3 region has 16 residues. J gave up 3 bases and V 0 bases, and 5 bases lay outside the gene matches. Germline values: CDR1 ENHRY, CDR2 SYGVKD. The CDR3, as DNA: TGTGCCATCAGTGAGTCACCAGGCGGGAGCTACAATGAGCAGTTCTTC. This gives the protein CAISESPGGSYNEQFF.

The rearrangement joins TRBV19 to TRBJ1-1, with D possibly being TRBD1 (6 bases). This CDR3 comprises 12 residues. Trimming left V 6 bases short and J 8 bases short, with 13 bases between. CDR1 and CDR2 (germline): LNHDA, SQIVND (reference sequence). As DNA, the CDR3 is TGTGCCAGTAGACCTGACAGGACCGAAGCTTTCTTT. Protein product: CASRPDRTEAFF.

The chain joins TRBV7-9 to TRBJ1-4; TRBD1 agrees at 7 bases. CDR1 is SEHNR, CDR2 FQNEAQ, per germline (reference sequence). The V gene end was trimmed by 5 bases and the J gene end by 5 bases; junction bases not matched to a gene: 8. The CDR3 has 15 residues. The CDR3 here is CASSPIGQANEKLFF. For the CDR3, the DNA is TGTGCCAGCAGCCCTATTGGACAGGCAAATGAAAAACTGTTTTTT.

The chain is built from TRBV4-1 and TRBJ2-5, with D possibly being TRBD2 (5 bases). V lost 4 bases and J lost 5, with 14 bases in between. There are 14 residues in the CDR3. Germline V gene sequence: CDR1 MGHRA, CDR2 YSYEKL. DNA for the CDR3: TGCGCCAGCAGCCCCCGAGGGCGGAGGGAGACCCAGTACTTC. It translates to CASSPRGRRETQYF.

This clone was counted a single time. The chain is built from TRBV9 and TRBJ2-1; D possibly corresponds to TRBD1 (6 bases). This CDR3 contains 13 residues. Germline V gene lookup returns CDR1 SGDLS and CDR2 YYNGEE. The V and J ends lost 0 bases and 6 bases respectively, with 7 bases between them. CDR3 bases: TGTGCCAGCAGCGTAGTCAGGGGCAATGAGCAGTTCTTC. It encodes CASSVVRGNEQFF.

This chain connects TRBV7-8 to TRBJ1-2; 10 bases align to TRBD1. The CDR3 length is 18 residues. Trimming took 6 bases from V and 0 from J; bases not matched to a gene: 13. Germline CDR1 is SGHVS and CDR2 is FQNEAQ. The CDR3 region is CASSSPKGTGVANYGYTF. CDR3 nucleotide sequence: TGTGCCAGCAGTTCACCGAAGGGGACAGGGGTAGCTAACTATGGCTACACCTTC.

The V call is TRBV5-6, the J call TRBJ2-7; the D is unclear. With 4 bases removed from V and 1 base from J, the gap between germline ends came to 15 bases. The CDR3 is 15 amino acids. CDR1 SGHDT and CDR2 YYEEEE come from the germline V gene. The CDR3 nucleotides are TGTGCCAGCAGCCTACTCCCAGGTGGGTCCTACGAGCAGTACTTC. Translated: CASSLLPGGSYEQYF.

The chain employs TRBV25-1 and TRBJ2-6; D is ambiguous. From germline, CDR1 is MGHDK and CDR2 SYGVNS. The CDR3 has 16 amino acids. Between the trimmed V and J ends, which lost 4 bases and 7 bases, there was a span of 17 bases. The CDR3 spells CASSASGVVTANVLTF. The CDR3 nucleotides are TGTGCCAGCAGTGCCTCCGGAGTGGTGACTGCCAACGTCCTGACTTTC.

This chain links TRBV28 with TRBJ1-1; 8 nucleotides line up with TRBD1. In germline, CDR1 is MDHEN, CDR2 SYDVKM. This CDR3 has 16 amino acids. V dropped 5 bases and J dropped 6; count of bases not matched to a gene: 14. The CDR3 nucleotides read TGTGCCAGCAGTCCTACTGGTAAGACAGGGGCCCCTGAAGCTTTCTTT. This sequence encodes CASSPTGKTGAPEAFF.

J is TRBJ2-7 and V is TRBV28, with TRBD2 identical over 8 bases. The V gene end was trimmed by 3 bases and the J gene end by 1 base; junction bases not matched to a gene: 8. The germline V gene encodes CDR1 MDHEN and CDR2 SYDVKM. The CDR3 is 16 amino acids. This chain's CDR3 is CASSFYWVAGSYEQYF. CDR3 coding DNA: TGTGCCAGCAGTTTCTATTGGGTAGCGGGGTCCTACGAGCAGTACTTC.

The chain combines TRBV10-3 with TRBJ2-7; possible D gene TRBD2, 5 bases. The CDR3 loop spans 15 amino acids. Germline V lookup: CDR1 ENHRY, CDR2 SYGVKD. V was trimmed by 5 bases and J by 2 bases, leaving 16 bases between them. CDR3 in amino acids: CAISKLRRWTYEQYV. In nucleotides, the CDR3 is TGTGCCATCAGTAAATTACGGAGGTGGACCTACGAGCAGTACGTC.

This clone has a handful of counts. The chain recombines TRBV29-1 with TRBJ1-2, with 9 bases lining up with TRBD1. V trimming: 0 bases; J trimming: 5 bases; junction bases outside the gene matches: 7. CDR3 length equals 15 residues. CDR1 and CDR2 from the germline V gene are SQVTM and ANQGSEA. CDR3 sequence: CSVEDPPTGGYGYTF. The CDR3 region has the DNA TGCAGCGTTGAAGATCCCCCGACAGGGGGATATGGCTACACCTTC.

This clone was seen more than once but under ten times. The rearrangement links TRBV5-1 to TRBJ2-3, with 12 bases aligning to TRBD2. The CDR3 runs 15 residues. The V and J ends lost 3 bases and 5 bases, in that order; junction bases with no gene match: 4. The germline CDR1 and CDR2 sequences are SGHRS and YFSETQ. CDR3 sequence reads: CASSSRTSGVDTQYF. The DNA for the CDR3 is TGCGCCAGCAGCTCCCGGACTAGCGGGGTAGATACGCAGTATTTT.

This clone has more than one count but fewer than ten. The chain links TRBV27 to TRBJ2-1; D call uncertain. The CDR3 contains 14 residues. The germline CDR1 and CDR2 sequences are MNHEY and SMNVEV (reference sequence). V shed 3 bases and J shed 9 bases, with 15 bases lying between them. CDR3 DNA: TGTGCCAGCAGTTTCACTCACTTGACTGGTGAGCAGTTCTTC. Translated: CASSFTHLTGEQFF.

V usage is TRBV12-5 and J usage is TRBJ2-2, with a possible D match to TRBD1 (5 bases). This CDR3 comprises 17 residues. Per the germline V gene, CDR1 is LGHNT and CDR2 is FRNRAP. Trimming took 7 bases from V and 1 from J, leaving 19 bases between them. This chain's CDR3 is CASAGIGAYGNTGELFF. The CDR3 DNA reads TGTGCTAGTGCTGGGATTGGGGCCTATGGGAACACCGGGGAGCTGTTTTTT.

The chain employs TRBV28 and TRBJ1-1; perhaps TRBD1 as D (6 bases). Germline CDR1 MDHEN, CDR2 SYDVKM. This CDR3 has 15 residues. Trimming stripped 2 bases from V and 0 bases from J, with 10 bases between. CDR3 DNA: TGTGCCAGCAGTTTAGGGGGCCGGTTGAACACTGAAGCTTTCTTT. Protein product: CASSLGGRLNTEAFF.

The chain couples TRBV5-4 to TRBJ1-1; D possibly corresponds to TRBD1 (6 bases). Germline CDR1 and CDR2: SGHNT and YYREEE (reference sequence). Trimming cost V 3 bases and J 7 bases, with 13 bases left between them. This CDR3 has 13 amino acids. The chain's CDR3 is CASSSDRTGEAFF. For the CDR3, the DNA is TGTGCCAGCAGCTCGGACAGAACAGGTGAAGCTTTCTTT.

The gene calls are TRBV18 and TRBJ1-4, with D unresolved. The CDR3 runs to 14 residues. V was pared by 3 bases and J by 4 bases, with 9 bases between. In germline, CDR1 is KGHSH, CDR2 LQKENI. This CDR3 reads CASSPPGGNEKLFF. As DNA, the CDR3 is TGTGCCAGCTCACCGCCGGGAGGTAATGAAAAACTGTTTTTT.